This TCR beta chain is drawn from a study of blood T cells in healthy people across ages (dated by TCRdb to 2015 to 2017). Some background on the complete study: In model experiments, roughly one uniquely barcoded TCR beta cDNA molecule per two T cells was captured by template switching. To track age-related changes in TCR beta repertoire diversity, the study relied on deep sequencing normalized with unique cDNA molecular identifiers. To avoid experimental bias, donors of different ages were randomly spread across the sequencing lanes. For two donors (one aged 18 to 30 and one aged 80 or older), the study analyzed two additional independent replicas of 1 million unique cDNA reads from the same blood draw. The donors were divided into four age groups: young (average around 15 years), middle-aged (under 40), aged (about 56) and long-lived (approximately 74). Findings and caveats that apply to the study as a whole: There was a strong correlation between observed TCR beta diversity and the percentage of naive T cells measured by flow cytometry. The long-lived group showed more naive CD4+ T cells, fewer expanded clones and increased TCR diversity than the aged group, suggesting age selection. As age increased, observed TCR beta diversity per million T cells dropped in a roughly linear way, and a significant reduction was already evident by age around 41. Since profiling was done on bulk unsorted PBMCs, naive and antigen-experienced compartments could not be conclusively compared. Total diversity estimates from one million sequenced T cells were considered lower bounds and underestimates. The CMV infection status of donors was not known, potentially confounding age-related changes in expanded clonotypes.

To prepare the library, 5' RACE was applied. Sequencing was carried out with an Illumina HiSeq 2500. A second about 7 to 12 cycle PCR used a sample-barcoded 5' primer and a J-beta primer mix. A template-switch 5' adaptor carrying 12 random nucleotides introduced a unique molecular identifier onto each TCR beta cDNA molecule. Each sample yielded at least 3 million CDR3-containing paired-end reads. The Mint cDNA synthesis kit, primed by a TRBC-specific oligonucleotide, was used to synthesize first-strand cDNA from all RNA. Following uracil-DNA glycosylase treatment, a first 18-cycle PCR with universal primers M1SS and BC2_uni_R was performed on all cDNA. As for the authors' bioinformatics: For normalization, 1 million high-quality reads, each with a distinct molecular identifier, were randomly selected from each sample. Reads with shared molecular identifiers were discarded instead of being binned into consensus sequences. CDR3 identification, clonotype clustering and error correction used MiTCR with a Q25 quality threshold and the strictest error-elimination algorithm. A nonparametric unseen species model with Euler transformation was used to estimate lower-bound total TCR beta diversity. The public reads were quality trimmed at Q25 with fastp and then assembled into clones with MiXCR by TCRdb, keeping productive beta chains. Here each entry gathers all rows of one CDR3 protein and keeps the most common genes and DNA. The authors' filters were not applied to this entry. The sample table records some 1.5 million distinct CDR3 sequences; approximately 28% of these occur just once. The top ten clonotypes cover 7% to 9% of the sample.

There are 15 amino acids in the CDR3, from cysteine to phenylalanine inclusive. Only CDR3 DNA is held: 45 bases, read in frame from base 1. Trimming takes 3 bases from V and 1 base from J, and the germline ends sit 11 bases apart. CDR1 and CDR2, per the germline V gene, are SGHRS and YFSETQ. With regard to this clonotype: Its specific antigen is unknown. No per-base quality is available; no much larger clone lies one base away.

Donors were roughly 40 systemically healthy Caucasian individuals from Russia aged roughly 6 to 100 years. Each donor gave approximately 9.4 milliliters of peripheral blood, drawn into EDTA-treated Vacutainer tubes. Ficoll-Paque density-gradient centrifugation was used to isolate PBMCs, with at least 6.5 million obtained per sample. Total RNA was extracted from PBMCs with Trizol reagent, with at least 5.5 micrograms obtained per sample. Naive CD45RAhigh/CD27high T cell percentages were measured by flow cytometry on a PBMC aliquot from every donor. The receptor chain draws on TRBV5-1 and TRBJ2-1; no D segment can be confidently identified. The clonotype was recovered from a woman aged 25 to 39 in good health. The sample comprised blood. The CDR3 protein is CASSWTPGSYNEQFF. The base sequence is TGCGCCAGCAGCTGGACCCCCGGGTCCTACAATGAGCAGTTCTTC.